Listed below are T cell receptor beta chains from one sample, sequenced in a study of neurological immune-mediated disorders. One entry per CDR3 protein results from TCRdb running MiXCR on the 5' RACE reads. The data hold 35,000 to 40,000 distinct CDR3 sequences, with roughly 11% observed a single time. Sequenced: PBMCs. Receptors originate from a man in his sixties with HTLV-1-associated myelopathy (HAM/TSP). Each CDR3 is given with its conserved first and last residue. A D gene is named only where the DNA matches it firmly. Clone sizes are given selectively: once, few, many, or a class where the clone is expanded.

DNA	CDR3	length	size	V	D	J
TGTGCCAGCAGCTTGTCGGACAATGAGCAGTTCTTC	CASSLSDNEQFF	12	many	TRBV7-9	.	TRBJ2-1
TGCAGTGCGGAGTCTTGGTTGAGAGGGGTGGGCAATGAGCAGTTCTTC	CSAESWLRGVGNEQFF	16	few	TRBV20-1	.	TRBJ2-1
TGTGCCACCAGTCCGAGACATCCCTACAATGAGCAGTTCTTC	CATSPRHPYNEQFF	14	many	TRBV24-1	.	TRBJ2-1
TGCGCCAGCAGCTTGACTACGGACATTCGGAACACTGAAGCTTTCTTT	CASSLTTDIRNTEAFF	16	.	TRBV5-1	.	TRBJ1-1
TGTGCCAGCACATCAGTCTCGACCAGGGAGCTGTTTTTT	CASTSVSTRELFF	13	.	TRBV25-1	.	TRBJ2-2
TGTGCCAGCAGTCTAGGGCCGGGGACTGAAGCTTTCTTT	CASSLGPGTEAFF	13	many	TRBV12-3/TRBV12-4	.	TRBJ1-1
TGTGCCAGCAGTGAATGGGGGGGTGGCTACACCTTC	CASSEWGGGYTF	12	many	TRBV25-1	.	TRBJ1-2
TGTGCCAGCTTTAGCGGACAAGAGACCCAGTACTTC	CASFSGQETQYF	12	.	TRBV12-3/TRBV12-4	.	TRBJ2-5
TGTGCCAGCAGCGAAAGACAGGGGGGACTCACCGGGGAGCTGTTTTTT	CASSERQGGLTGELFF	16	.	TRBV11-3	TRBD1	TRBJ2-2
TGTGCCAGCAGTAAGGAGGGCGGGTATCGCGAGCAGTACTTC	CASSKEGGYREQYF	14	.	TRBV27	.	TRBJ2-7
TGTGCCAGCAGCTTCCAGGGCGGGGGGATGGAGTCCTACAATGAGCAGTTCTTC	CASSFQGGGMESYNEQFF	18	.	TRBV11-2	TRBD2	TRBJ2-1
TGTGCCAGCAGTCTAGGCAGACCCTCAGGCTACACCTTC	CASSLGRPSGYTF	13	many	TRBV12-3/TRBV12-4	.	TRBJ1-2
TGTGCCACCGGACTAGCGGACAATGAGCAGTTCTTC	CATGLADNEQFF	12	many	TRBV5-5	TRBD2	TRBJ2-1
TGCAGTGCTAGAGACCCCCGGGCGCCAGAGACCCAGTACTTC	CSARDPRAPETQYF	14	many	TRBV20-1	.	TRBJ2-5
TGCGCCAGCAGCCCCGTTATCGGAGTCTACGAGCAGTACTTC	CASSPVIGVYEQYF	14	many	TRBV5-1	.	TRBJ2-7
TGTGCCAGCAGTCAAGACAGAGTTAAAGTCGGAACCGGGGAGCTGTTTTTT	CASSQDRVKVGTGELFF	17	many	TRBV27	.	TRBJ2-2
TGCAGTGCTAGCAGGGGTAACACTGAAGCTTTCTTT	CSASRGNTEAFF	12	.	TRBV20-1	.	TRBJ1-1
TGTGCCAGCAGCTTAGAGGCTAGCGGGATGAATGAGCAGTTCTTC	CASSLEASGMNEQFF	15	.	TRBV11-3	TRBD2	TRBJ2-1
TGTGCCAGCAGCGTAGAGGCAAATTATAATTCACCCCTCCACTTT	CASSVEANYNSPLHF	15	many	TRBV9	.	TRBJ1-6
TGTGCCATCAGTGAGTCGGCTAGCGGTAGCGGGGGTACGCAGTATTTT	CAISESASGSGGTQYF	16	many	TRBV10-3	TRBD2	TRBJ2-3
TGCAGTGCGGCCCAGGGCGGGAGGGCCGGTTCCGGTACGCAGTATTTT	CSAAQGGRAGSGTQYF	16	many	TRBV20-1	TRBD2	TRBJ2-3
TGCGCCAGCAGCCACCGGGGGGACTCCTACGAGCAGTACTTC	CASSHRGDSYEQYF	14	.	TRBV5-1	TRBD2	TRBJ2-7
TGCAGTGCTAGAGATTTGGACAGGGGGCCGTACGAGCAGTACTTC	CSARDLDRGPYEQYF	15	many	TRBV20-1	TRBD1	TRBJ2-7
TGTGCCAGCAGCCGAGCCACAGGGAACACTGAAGCTTTCTTT	CASSRATGNTEAFF	14	many	TRBV7-9	.	TRBJ1-1
TGCAGTGCTCGACAGCTAATCTTCTACAATGAGCAGTTCTTC	CSARQLIFYNEQFF	14	many	TRBV20-1	.	TRBJ2-1
TGTGCCAGCAGCCAATTCCCCGGGGAGCTGTTTTTT	CASSQFPGELFF	12	many	TRBV3-1	.	TRBJ2-2
TGCGCCAGCAGCTTTGAGGGGATTGATACGCAGTATTTT	CASSFEGIDTQYF	13	.	TRBV5-1	.	TRBJ2-3
TGTGCCAGCAGCACCCTCGGGGTGGAGAGCTCTGGGGCCAACGTCCTGACTTTC	CASSTLGVESSGANVLTF	18	many	TRBV9	.	TRBJ2-6
TGTGCCAGCAGTGATATGTCACGGGCCCCCACAGATACGCAGTATTTT	CASSDMSRAPTDTQYF	16	many	TRBV2	.	TRBJ2-3
TGTGCCAGCAGCCCAGCGGGAGGGCCGTTTCACGGGGAGCTGTTTTTT	CASSPAGGPFHGELFF	16	many	TRBV7-9	TRBD2	TRBJ2-2
TGTGCCAGCAGTCAGGAGTTCAATCAGCCCCAGCATTTT	CASSQEFNQPQHF	13	many	TRBV12-3/TRBV12-4	.	TRBJ1-5
TGTGCCAGCTCACCACGGGGCGGCGGCAACTATGGCTACACCTTC	CASSPRGGGNYGYTF	15	.	TRBV18	.	TRBJ1-2
TGTGCCAGCAGTCTCCCGGGACAGGGGGCTAATGAGCAGTTCTTC	CASSLPGQGANEQFF	15	many	TRBV28	TRBD1	TRBJ2-1
TGCAGCGCAGCTCCGGGACATCATGGCCAAGAGACCCAGTACTTC	CSAAPGHHGQETQYF	15	many	TRBV20-1	.	TRBJ2-5
TGCAGTGCTAGAGTAGGGACGGTGTACCAAGAGACCCAGTACTTC	CSARVGTVYQETQYF	15	many	TRBV20-1	.	TRBJ2-5
TGCGCCAGCAGCTTTACCCAGGGGGCGGATACGCAGTATTTT	CASSFTQGADTQYF	14	many	TRBV5-1	TRBD1	TRBJ2-3
TGCGCCAGCAGTGATGGGAGGTCCTACGAGCAGTTCTTC	CASSDGRSYEQFF	13	.	TRBV10-2	.	TRBJ2-1
TGTGCCAGCAGCGTGGATCGTCGGGGTGAGCAGTTCTTC	CASSVDRRGEQFF	13	few	TRBV7-8	.	TRBJ2-1
TGTACCAGCAGACTTGGATCGTCCCCTGTGGACAATGAGCAGTTCTTC	CTSRLGSSPVDNEQFF	16	.	TRBV6-2/TRBV6-3	.	TRBJ2-1
TGCGCCAGCAGCTCAGGACAGGGAGAGGGCGAGCAGTACTTC	CASSSGQGEGEQYF	14	many	TRBV5-1	TRBD1	TRBJ2-7
TGTGCCAGTAGTATCGGTGGCCGGTACCAAAAGACCCAGTACTTC	CASSIGGRYQKTQYF	15	few	TRBV19	.	TRBJ2-5
TGCGCCAGCAGCCCGACAGGGGGCGGGTACAATGAGCAGTTCTTC	CASSPTGGGYNEQFF	15	few	TRBV5-1	TRBD1	TRBJ2-1
TGTGCCAGCAGTAACACGGGACTAGCGGGCCATGAGCAGTTCTTC	CASSNTGLAGHEQFF	15	many	TRBV2	TRBD2	TRBJ2-1
TGCAGCGTTGAGTTTGGGTTGAAAGAGACCCAGTACTTC	CSVEFGLKETQYF	13	many	TRBV29-1	.	TRBJ2-5
TGTGCCAGCAGCTTAGGAAGGCTCAGCGAGCAGTACTTC	CASSLGRLSEQYF	13	many	TRBV11-2	.	TRBJ2-7
TGTGCCAGCAGTTACTCCGGCCCAACCTACGAGCAGTACTTC	CASSYSGPTYEQYF	14	many	TRBV6-2/TRBV6-3	.	TRBJ2-7
TGTGCCAGCAGCCCCTCCAGCCTTCGAGATACGCAGTATTTT	CASSPSSLRDTQYF	14	.	TRBV14	.	TRBJ2-3
TGTGCCAGCAGCCCTAGCGCTGGCGGGGAGCTGTTTTTT	CASSPSAGGELFF	13	many	TRBV7-8	.	TRBJ2-2
TGCGCCAGCAGCTTTCGGGGTGCGGACTATGGCTACACCTTC	CASSFRGADYGYTF	14	many	TRBV5-1	.	TRBJ1-2
TGTGCCATCAGTGAGTCGTTGGGGGGCTCCTACAATGAGCAGTTCTTC	CAISESLGGSYNEQFF	16	many	TRBV10-3	.	TRBJ2-1
TGTGCCAGCAGCTTAGGGGCTCTAACCGAGACCCAGTACTTC	CASSLGALTETQYF	14	.	TRBV7-8	.	TRBJ2-5
TGTGCCAGCAGCTCCAGACTAGCGGGAGGGGGAGAGACCCAGTACTTC	CASSSRLAGGGETQYF	16	few	TRBV6-5	TRBD2	TRBJ2-5
TGTGCCAGCACTCCCGGGGGGGAGGTACGCACAGATACGCAGTATTTT	CASTPGGEVRTDTQYF	16	many	TRBV7-6	TRBD2	TRBJ2-3